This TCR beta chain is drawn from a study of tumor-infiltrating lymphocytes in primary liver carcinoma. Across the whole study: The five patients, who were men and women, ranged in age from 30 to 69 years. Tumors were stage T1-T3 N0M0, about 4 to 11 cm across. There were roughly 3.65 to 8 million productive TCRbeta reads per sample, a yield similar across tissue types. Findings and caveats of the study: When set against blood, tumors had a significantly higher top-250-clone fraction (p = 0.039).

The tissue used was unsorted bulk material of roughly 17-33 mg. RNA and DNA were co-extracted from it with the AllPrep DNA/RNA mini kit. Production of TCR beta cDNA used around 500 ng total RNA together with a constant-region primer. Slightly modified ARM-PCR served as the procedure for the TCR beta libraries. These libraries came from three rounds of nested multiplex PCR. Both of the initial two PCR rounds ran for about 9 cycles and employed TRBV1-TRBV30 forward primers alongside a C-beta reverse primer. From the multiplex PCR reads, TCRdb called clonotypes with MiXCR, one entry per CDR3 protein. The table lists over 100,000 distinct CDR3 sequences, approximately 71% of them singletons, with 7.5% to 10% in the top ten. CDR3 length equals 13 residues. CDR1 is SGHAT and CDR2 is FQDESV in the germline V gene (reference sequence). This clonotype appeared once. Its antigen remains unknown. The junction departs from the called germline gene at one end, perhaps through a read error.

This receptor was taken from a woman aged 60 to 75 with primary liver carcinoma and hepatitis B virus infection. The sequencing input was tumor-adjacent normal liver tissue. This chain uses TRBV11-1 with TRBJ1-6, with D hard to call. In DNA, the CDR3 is TGTGCTAGCAGCCGGAAACTGGTTTCACCCCTCCACTTT. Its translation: CASSRKLVSPLHF.